This passage covers 20 T cell receptor beta chains from one sample sequenced in a study of T cells in Graves' hyperthyroidism and ophthalmopathy. TCR beta CDR3 sequences were amplified from RNA transcripts. Initially, a first-round RT-PCR of the TCR CDR3 employed the HTBI primer set. Each CDR3 protein is one row after TCRdb ran MiXCR on the multiplex PCR reads. The profile shows under 300,000 distinct CDR3 sequences, more than 12% of them singletons. Source material: blood. All receptors derive from a woman aged 40 to 49 with Graves' hyperthyroidism that later progressed to Graves' ophthalmopathy.

For this clonotype: A much larger clone lies a single base off, so this may be a read error. This chain connects TRBV6-4 to TRBJ2-1; TRBD2 agrees at 9 bases. After removal of 5 bases from V and 8 bases from J, the junction contained 10 bases not matched to a gene. The CDR3 covers 15 residues. CDR1 and CDR2 from the germline V gene are MRHNA and SNTAGT. The CDR3 sequence is CASSYLAGEFDEQFF. The DNA of the CDR3 is TGTGCCAGCAGTTACTTAGCGGGGGAGTTTGATGAGCAGTTCTTC.

This clonotype was found many times. The chain employs TRBV28 and TRBJ2-1; the D gene is possibly TRBD1 (6 bases). Per germline, CDR1 MDHEN and CDR2 SYDVKM. This CDR3 comprises 16 residues. Trimming took 6 bases from V and 2 from J, leaving 17 bases between them. The CDR3 reads CASSSTGTPTYNEQFF. CDR3 in DNA: TGTGCCAGCAGCAGTACCGGGACACCGACCTACAATGAGCAGTTCTTC.

Only one count was recorded for this clonotype. This chain connects TRBV6-5 to TRBJ2-7; the D gene is possibly TRBD1 (6 bases). This CDR3 has 15 residues. Trimming stripped 3 bases from V and 3 bases from J, with 15 bases between. Germline V gene data show CDR1 as MNHEY and CDR2 as SVGAGI. CDR3 sequence reads: CASSYRGQRNYEQYF. CDR3 bases: TGTGCCAGCAGTTATAGGGGACAACGAAACTACGAGCAGTACTTC.

This clonotype was found many times. This chain joins TRBV28 and TRBJ2-1; 7 nucleotides agree with TRBD1. Germline assignment: CDR1 MDHEN and CDR2 SYDVKM. CDR3 size: 15 residues. Trimming cost V 3 bases and J 4 bases; bases outside gene matches: 6. DNA of the CDR3: TGTGCCAGCAGTTTGGGGGTGACAGGGTACAATGAGCAGTTCTTC. It is translated as CASSLGVTGYNEQFF.

Many counts were recorded for this clonotype. The rearrangement uses TRBV28 and TRBJ1-1; the D gene is possibly TRBD1 (6 bases). Trimming removed 4 bases from V and 1 base from J, with 10 bases in between. Per germline, CDR1 MDHEN and CDR2 SYDVKM. The CDR3 length is 14 residues. CDR3 in DNA: TGTGCCAGCAGTTATAGGGGGGGGAACACTGAAGCTTTCTTT. As protein: CASSYRGGNTEAFF.

This clonotype has at least ten counts. The chain combines TRBV29-1 with TRBJ2-1; no reliable D call. V lost 5 bases, J lost 6 bases, and 14 bases lay in between. The CDR3 has 13 residues. CDR1 and CDR2 from the germline V gene are SQVTM and ANQGSEA. For the CDR3, the DNA is TGCAGCGTTCGGTGGATGGGGATCAATGAGCAGTTCTTC. Translating it yields CSVRWMGINEQFF.

A word on this clonotype: This may stem from a read error, because a much larger clone lies one nucleotide away. V is TRBV29-1 and J is TRBJ1-4; D not resolved. Germline lookup yields CDR1 SQVTM and CDR2 ANQGSEA. The CDR3 spans 11 residues. The CDR3 sequence: CSVNSNGKLFF. The CDR3 DNA sequence: TGCAGCGTTAACAGTAATGGAAAACTGTTTTTT. The variable domain in full, completed from reference TRBV29-1 and TRBJ1-4, reads SAVISQKPSRDICQRGTSLTIQCQVDSQVTMMFWYRQQPGQSLTLIATANQGSEATYESGFVIDKFPISRPNLTFSTLTVSNMSPEDSSIYLCSVNSNGKLFFGSGTQLSVL.

This clonotype was observed a handful of times. V gene TRBV28 combines with J gene TRBJ1-3; D is ambiguous. Germline V gives CDR1 MDHEN, CDR2 SYDVKM. This CDR3 has 11 residues. The V end was cut by 7 bases, the J end by 9 bases, with 10 bases between. The CDR3 spells CASTSSVTIYF. DNA for the CDR3: TGTGCCAGCACCTCTTCCGTCACCATATATTTT.

V is TRBV7-2 and J is TRBJ1-2, with 7 bases matching TRBD1. Trimming removed 1 base from V and 5 bases from J; junction bases left unmatched: 7. The CDR3 totals 15 residues. Germline-derived CDR1 and CDR2 are SGHTA and FQGNSA. For the CDR3, the DNA is TGTGCCAGCAGCTTAGGGGACAGAAAGGGGTATGGCTACACCTTC. Its protein product is CASSLGDRKGYGYTF.

This clonotype was found a few times. The genes are TRBV9 and TRBJ2-1; the D gene is possibly TRBD2 (5 bases). Trimming took 2 bases from V and 3 from J, leaving 12 bases between them. CDR3 length equals 15 residues. Germline lookup yields CDR1 SGDLS and CDR2 YYNGEE. CDR3 in amino acids: CASSVFLGDYNEQFF. CDR3 coding DNA: TGTGCCAGCAGCGTTTTTCTCGGGGACTACAATGAGCAGTTCTTC.

This clonotype has ten or more counts. J is TRBJ2-3 and V is TRBV3-1; the match to TRBD2 covers 8 bases. Losses at the gene ends were 0 bases for V and 3 bases for J; bases not matched to a gene: 5. Looked up from germline, CDR1 is LGHDT and CDR2 is YNNKEL (reference sequence). This CDR3 region has 16 residues. As DNA, the CDR3 is TGTGCCAGCAGCCAAGATCGGGCGGGAGGAACAGATACGCAGTATTTT. Encoded protein: CASSQDRAGGTDTQYF.

This sequence joins TRBV28 and TRBJ1-2, with D tentatively TRBD1 (6 bases). The V gene lost 4 bases and the J gene lost 2 bases, with 20 bases spanning the gap. The germline CDR1 and CDR2 sequences are MDHEN and SYDVKM. CDR3 length equals 17 residues. The CDR3 sequence: CASSYPLRQDSNYGYTF. In DNA form, the CDR3 reads TGTGCCAGCAGTTACCCTCTTCGACAGGACTCCAACTATGGCTACACCTTC.

Comment on this clonotype: This may be a read error, as it is one base from a much larger clone. The chain links TRBV24-1 to TRBJ1-3; D gene ambiguous. Germline V gives CDR1 KGHDR, CDR2 SFDVKD. The CDR3 runs 13 residues. Trimming took off 6 bases at V and 4 bases at J, with 9 bases between the two ends. CDR3 protein: CATSKPLGNTIYF. The CDR3 DNA reads as TGTGCCACCAGTAAGCCCCTCGGAAACACCATATATTTT.

This clonotype was detected only a few times. A much larger clonotype is one base distant, so this may be a read error. The chain employs TRBV7-6 and TRBJ2-5; 11 bases align to TRBD1. Per germline, CDR1 SGHVS and CDR2 FNYEAQ. The J segment lost 5 bases and the V segment lost 4 bases, leaving 9 bases of the junction unmatched. The CDR3 extends over 16 amino acids. The CDR3 spells CASSSAGQGARETQYF. CDR3 bases: TGTGCCAGCAGCTCAGCCGGACAGGGGGCGAGGGAGACCCAGTACTTC.

This clonotype was found many times. The chain has TRBV20-1 and TRBJ1-1, with D perhaps matching TRBD1 (6 bases). Per the germline V gene, CDR1 is DFQATT and CDR2 is SNEGSKA (reference sequence). The V end was cut by 6 bases, the J end by 4 bases, with 18 bases between. The CDR3 length is 14 residues. The CDR3 protein is CSATPTGWRTEAFF. CDR3 nucleotide sequence: TGCAGTGCCACGCCGACAGGCTGGCGCACTGAAGCTTTCTTT.

This clonotype showed up many times. V is TRBV5-1 and J is TRBJ1-3; possible D gene TRBD1, 5 bases. The CDR3 has 14 residues. V gave up 0 bases and J gave up 4 bases, with 8 bases separating them. Germline V gene sequence: CDR1 SGHRS, CDR2 YFSETQ. The CDR3 bases are TGCGCCAGCAGCTTGGCGGGGCACGGAAACACCATATATTTT. Protein: CASSLAGHGNTIYF.

This clonotype has ten or more counts. J is TRBJ1-5 and V is TRBV12-3 or TRBV12-4; no clear D gene. V was clipped by 3 bases and J by 3 bases, with 12 bases between them. The CDR3 loop spans 15 amino acids. CDR3 region: CASSFGTRNNQPQHF. CDR3 DNA: TGTGCCAGCAGTTTCGGAACAAGAAACAATCAGCCCCAGCATTTT.

This clonotype was seen ten or more times. The gene calls are TRBV29-1 and TRBJ2-1; 7 nucleotides align to TRBD1. The CDR3 sequence is 13 residues long. The germline V gene has CDR1 SQVTM and CDR2 ANQGSEA. V gave up 6 bases and J gave up 7 bases; unmatched junction bases: 9. The CDR3 loop reads CSVTGLSVNEQFF. CDR3 nucleotide sequence: TGCAGCGTGACAGGGTTGAGTGTAAATGAGCAGTTCTTC.

This clonotype was seen more than once but under ten times. For the CDR3, the DNA is TGCGCCAGCAGCCAAGTGGACCCACGACTAGCGGGAGGAATACATACGCAGTATTTT. This sequence encodes CASSQVDPRLAGGIHTQYF. This rearrangement joins TRBV4-1 to TRBJ2-3; 13 bases agree with TRBD2. In germline, CDR1 is MGHRA, CDR2 YSYEKL. Germline trimming cut 1 base from V and 7 bases from J; bases unmatched to any gene: 14. The CDR3 is made up of 19 amino acids.

This clonotype has more than one count but fewer than ten. The CDR3 bases are TGTGCCAGCAGCTCGGGACAGTTCTCTGGAAACACCATATATTTT. This translates into CASSSGQFSGNTIYF. V usage is TRBV9 and J usage is TRBJ1-3, with TRBD1 matching 7 bases. This CDR3 region has 15 residues. Germline lookup yields CDR1 SGDLS and CDR2 YYNGEE. With 4 bases clipped from V and 0 bases from J, the junction kept 4 bases outside the gene matches.